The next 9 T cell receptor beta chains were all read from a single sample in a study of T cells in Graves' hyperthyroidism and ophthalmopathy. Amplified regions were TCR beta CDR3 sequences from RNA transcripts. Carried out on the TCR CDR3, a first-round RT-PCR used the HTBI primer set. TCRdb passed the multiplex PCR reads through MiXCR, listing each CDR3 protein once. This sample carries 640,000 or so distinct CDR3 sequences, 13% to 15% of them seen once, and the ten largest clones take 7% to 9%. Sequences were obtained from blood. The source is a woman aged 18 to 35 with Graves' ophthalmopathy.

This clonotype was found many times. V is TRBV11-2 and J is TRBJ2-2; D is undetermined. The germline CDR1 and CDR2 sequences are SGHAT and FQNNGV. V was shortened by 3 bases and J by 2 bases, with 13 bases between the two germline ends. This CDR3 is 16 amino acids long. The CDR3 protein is CASSFTLEANTGELFF. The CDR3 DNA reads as TGTGCCAGCAGCTTCACTCTCGAAGCTAACACCGGGGAGCTGTTTTTT.

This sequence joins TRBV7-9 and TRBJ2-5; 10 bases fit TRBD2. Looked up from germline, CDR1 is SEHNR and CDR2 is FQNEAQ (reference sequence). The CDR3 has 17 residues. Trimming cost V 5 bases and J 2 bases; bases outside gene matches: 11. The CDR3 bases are TGTGCCAGCAGCCCCCATCTAGCGGGAGCTAGACAAGAGACCCAGTACTTC. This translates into CASSPHLAGARQETQYF.

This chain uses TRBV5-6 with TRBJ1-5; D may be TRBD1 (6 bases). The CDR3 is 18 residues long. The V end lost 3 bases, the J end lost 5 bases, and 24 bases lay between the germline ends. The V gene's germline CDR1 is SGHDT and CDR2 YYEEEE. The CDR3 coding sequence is TGTGCCAGCAGCTCGGGCCCGCGGGGGCAGGGCGTCTATCAGCCCCAGCATTTT. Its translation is CASSSGPRGQGVYQPQHF.

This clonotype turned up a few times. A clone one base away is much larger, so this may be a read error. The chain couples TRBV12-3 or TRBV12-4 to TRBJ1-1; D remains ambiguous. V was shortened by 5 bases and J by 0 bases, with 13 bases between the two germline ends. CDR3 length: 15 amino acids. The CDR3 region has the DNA TGTGCCAGCAGTCATGGACCGTATATGAACACTGAAGCTTTCTTT. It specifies CASSHGPYMNTEAFF.

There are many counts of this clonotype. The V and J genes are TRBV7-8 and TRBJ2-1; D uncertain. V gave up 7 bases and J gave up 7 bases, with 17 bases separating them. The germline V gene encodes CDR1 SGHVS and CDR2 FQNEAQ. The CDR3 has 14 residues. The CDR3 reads CASTYDNRGNEQFF. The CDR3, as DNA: TGTGCCAGCACCTACGACAACCGCGGTAATGAGCAGTTCTTC.

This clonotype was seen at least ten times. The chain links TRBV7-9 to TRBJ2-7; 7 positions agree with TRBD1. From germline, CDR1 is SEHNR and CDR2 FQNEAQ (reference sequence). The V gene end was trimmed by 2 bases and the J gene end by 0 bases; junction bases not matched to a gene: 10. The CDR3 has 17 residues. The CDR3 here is CASSLTYDRAFSYEQYF. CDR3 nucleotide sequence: TGTGCCAGCAGCTTAACTTACGACAGGGCGTTCTCCTACGAGCAGTACTTC.

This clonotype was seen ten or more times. CDR3 loop: CASSLEGPASVNEQFF. CDR3 nucleotides: TGTGCCAGCAGCTTAGAAGGACCAGCATCAGTCAATGAGCAGTTCTTC. The chain joins TRBV7-3 to TRBJ2-1; D gene ambiguous. Germline loops: CDR1 SGHTA, CDR2 FQGTGA. CDR3 length: 16 residues. V was clipped by 2 bases and J by 6 bases, with 17 bases between them.

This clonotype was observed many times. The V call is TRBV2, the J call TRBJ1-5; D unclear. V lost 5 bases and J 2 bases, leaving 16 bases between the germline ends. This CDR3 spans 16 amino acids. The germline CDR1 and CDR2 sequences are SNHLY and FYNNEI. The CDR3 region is CASSYGPLVGNQPQHF. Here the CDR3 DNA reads TGTGCCAGCAGTTACGGGCCCTTGGTAGGCAATCAGCCCCAGCATTTT.

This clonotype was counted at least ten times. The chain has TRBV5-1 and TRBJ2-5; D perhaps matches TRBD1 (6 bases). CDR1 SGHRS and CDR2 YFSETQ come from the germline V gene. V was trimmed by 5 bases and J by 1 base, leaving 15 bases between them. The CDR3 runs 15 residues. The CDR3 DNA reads TGCGCCAGCAGTACAGGGAGCGTCACCCAAGAGACCCAGTACTTC. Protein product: CASSTGSVTQETQYF.